This TCR beta chain was captured in a study of read filtering for tumor transcriptome and immune sequencing. Across the study: Whole-transcriptome libraries were prepared after DNase treatment. IR-seq gave about 3.5 to 10.27 million TCR reads per sample; RNA-seq gave roughly 80 to 1,300.

Study results and limitations: The CD138-negative fraction was mixed bone marrow immune cells, not pure T cells.

The library was built from approximately 400 ng RNA with molecular barcoded adaptors for alpha/delta and beta/gamma chains. MiXCR, run by TCRdb on the reads, gives a single entry per CDR3 protein. Here the sample spans about 19,000 distinct CDR3 sequences, around 21% being singletons. A word on this clonotype: Its antigen is not identified.

From germline, CDR1 is LGHDT and CDR2 YNNKEL (reference sequence). V was trimmed by 1 base and J by 7 bases, leaving 14 bases between them. The CDR3 is 16 residues long. This chain uses TRBV3-1 with TRBJ1-6, with a tentative D call TRBD1 (6 bases). Sample: a population of CD138-negative cells sorted from bone marrow. The sequence derives from a donor at least 40 years old with multiple myeloma. This chain's CDR3 is CASSQGSGQPNSPLHF. The CDR3 coding sequence is TGTGCCAGCAGCCAAGGAAGCGGACAGCCAAATTCACCCCTCCACTTT.